These T cell receptor beta chains were read from a single sample in a study of shared clonotypes between healthy human individuals. Sequencing used immunoSEQ multiplex PCR; TCRdb keeps in-frame clones, though not all of them. Here the sample spans a few million clones, around 90% being singletons. The material sequenced was naive CD4+ T cells from PBMCs. Receptor source: a man between 18 and 35 years old in good health. Some clones in this sample may be carry-over from other donors' samples. Both conserved end residues are part of each CDR3. D genes are given only for firm matches. Clone size, where shown, is once, few, many, or a class for clones that have expanded.

J gene,V gene,D gene,clone size,CDR3 DNA,CDR3 protein
TRBJ2-1,TRBV5-1,TRBD2,-,TGCGCCAGCAGCTTGGGGCGGGGGATAGCCCTCTCCTACAATGAGCAGTTCTTC,CASSLGRGIALSYNEQFF
TRBJ2-7,TRBV20-1,-,-,TGCAGTGCTAGGAATCTCTACGAGCAGTACTTC,CSARNLYEQYF
TRBJ2-7,TRBV14,TRBD2,-,TGTGCCAGCAGCCAAGAGCTGAAATCCCGCGGGAGTATTGGCGAGCAGTACTTC,CASSQELKSRGSIGEQYF
TRBJ2-1,TRBV5-1,TRBD2,-,TGCGCCAGCAGCTTGGTACCGGGAGGGGCCTACAATGAGCAGTTCTTC,CASSLVPGGAYNEQFF
TRBJ2-7,TRBV2,-,-,TGTGCCAGCAGAGGTAGGCTAGCTGTGTACTTC,CASRGRLAVYF
TRBJ1-5,TRBV28,TRBD1,-,TGTGCCAGCAGTTTAGGGACAGGAAGGGATCAGCCCCAGCATTTT,CASSLGTGRDQPQHF
TRBJ2-1,TRBV5-1,TRBD2,-,TGCGCCAGCAGCTTGGCGCTAGCGGGAAACAATGAGCAGTTCTTC,CASSLALAGNNEQFF
TRBJ2-5,TRBV6-1,-,-,TGTGCCAGCAGTGACGCCGGCGTATTAGCGACCCAGTACTTC,CASSDAGVLATQYF
TRBJ2-5,TRBV5-1,-,-,TGCGCCAGCAGCTTGTCGCCCCAAGAGACCCAGTACTTC,CASSLSPQETQYF
TRBJ2-3,TRBV6-1,-,-,TGTGCCAGCCGGGTACACCGAACAGATACGCAGTATTTT,CASRVHRTDTQYF
TRBJ2-2,TRBV28,TRBD2,once,TGTGCCAGCAGTCCCATCAGGACTAGCGGGGCGAACACCGGGGAGCTGTTTTTT,CASSPIRTSGANTGELFF
TRBJ2-7,TRBV9,TRBD1,-,TGTGCCAGCAGCAGGACAGGTTCCTACGAGCAGTACTTC,CASSRTGSYEQYF